This T cell receptor beta chain was observed in a study of OX40 agonist ivuxolimab in advanced cancers. Study in general: People who had prior anti-PD-1, anti-PD-L1 or anti-CTLA-4 therapy could take part, and about 40% had some.

This clone has a handful of counts. Its antigen is still unknown. This CDR3 has 12 residues. Repertoires were generated with immunoSEQ multiplex PCR, while TCRdb's copy carries only in-frame clones and drops some. The table lists about 82,000 clones, about 88% of them singletons. Findings of the study overall: Some nonresponders likewise displayed low normalized T-cell clonal expansion.

V and J are TRBV21-1 and TRBJ2-7. TRBV21-1 constitutes a pseudogene. This specimen consisted of CD4+ or CD8+ T cells sorted from blood, obtained in a trial of the OX40 agonist ivuxolimab. This TCR was sampled from an adult with an advanced solid tumor such as melanoma, head and neck, liver or kidney cancer. CDR3 nucleotides: TGTGCCAGCAGGGGTCCCTCCTACGAGCAGTACTTC. Translated, it gives CASRGPSYEQYF.